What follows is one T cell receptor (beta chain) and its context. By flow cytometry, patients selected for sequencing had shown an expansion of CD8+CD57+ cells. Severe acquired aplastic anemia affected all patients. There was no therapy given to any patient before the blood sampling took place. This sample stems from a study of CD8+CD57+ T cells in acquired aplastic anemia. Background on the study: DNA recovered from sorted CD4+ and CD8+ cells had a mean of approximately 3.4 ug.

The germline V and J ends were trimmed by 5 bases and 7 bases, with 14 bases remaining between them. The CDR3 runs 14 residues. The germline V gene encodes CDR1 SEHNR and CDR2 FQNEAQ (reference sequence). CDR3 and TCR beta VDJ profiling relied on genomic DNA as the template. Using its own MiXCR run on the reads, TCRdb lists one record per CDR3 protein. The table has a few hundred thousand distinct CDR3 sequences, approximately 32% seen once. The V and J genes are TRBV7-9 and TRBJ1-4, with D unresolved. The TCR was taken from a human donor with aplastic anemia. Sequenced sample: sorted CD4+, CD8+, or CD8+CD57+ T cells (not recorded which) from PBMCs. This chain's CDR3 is CASSGSVVGEKLFF. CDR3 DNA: TGTGCCAGCAGCGGTAGCGTGGTCGGTGAAAAACTGTTTTTT.